This TCR beta chain was documented in a study of blood T cells in healthy people across ages. Study in general: T cells yielded about one barcoded beta molecule per two cells through template switching.

Study-wide results and limits: Samples with more naive T cells showed higher observed beta diversity.

A word on this clonotype: Its antigen is as yet unknown.

The CDR3 is 14 amino acids. Between the trimmed V and J ends, which lost 0 bases and 0 bases, there was a span of 6 bases. Germline assignment: CDR1 SQVTM and CDR2 ANQGSEA. Using a J-beta primer mix together with a sample-barcoded 5' primer, a second PCR was run for roughly 7 to 11 cycles. A template-switch adaptor containing 12 random nucleotides labeled each cDNA molecule. In TCRdb, the 5' RACE reads were re-called with MiXCR into one record per CDR3 protein. The table shows about 760,000 distinct CDR3 sequences, with more than 55% occurring only once. Sample: blood. The receptor was isolated from a man aged 40-55 years in good health. The genes are TRBV29-1 and TRBJ2-1, with D uncertain. The chain's CDR3 is CSVEDYSSYNEQFF. CDR3 DNA sequence: TGCAGCGTTGAAGATTACAGCTCCTACAATGAGCAGTTCTTC.